This entry features one T cell receptor (beta chain) sequence. The target antigen is unknown. It was with 60 Vbeta and 13 Jbeta primers that the PCR ran. Profiled with immunoSEQ multiplex PCR; TCRdb holds only in-frame clones, not every one. The profile shows 90,000 to 110,000 clones, roughly 69% of them singletons. CDR1 is MGHRA, CDR2 YSYEKL, per germline. The CDR3 covers 15 residues. The V end was cut by 6 bases, the J end by 1 base, with 13 bases between. The sample belongs to a study of cytomegalovirus exposure and HLA in healthy donors. Looking at the study overall: Researchers found that approximately 85% of 350 to 500 genotyped donors fell within the Caucasian-associated ancestry cluster. Study-level findings and limits: Rare TCR sequences predominated, though certain public TCRs were found in many donors. Sequencing likely produced, as an artifact, a cluster of highly shared sequence variants.

V usage is TRBV4-1 and J usage is TRBJ1-5, with a tentative D call TRBD1 (6 bases). The receptor's source is a woman aged 65 to 85 in good health and CMV-seropositive. The sample comprised PBMCs. The CDR3 sequence: CASSIQGLSNQPQHF. As DNA, the CDR3 is TGCGCCAGCAGTATACAGGGTCTGAGCAATCAGCCCCAGCATTTT.